Shown below are 19 T cell receptor beta chains from a single sample sequenced in a study of technical replicates of blood from a few donors. The table came from immunoSEQ multiplex PCR; TCRdb's copy has only in-frame clones and leaves some out. The sample lists 50,000 to 65,000 clones; over 90% were seen once. Sequencing was carried out using PBMCs. The receptors here all came from a human donor in good health. Some clones in this sample may be carry-over from other donors' samples.

The gene calls are TRBV6-1 and TRBJ2-7; the D gene is possibly TRBD1 (6 bases). Looked up from germline, CDR1 is MNHNS and CDR2 is SASEGT. The CDR3 is made up of 14 amino acids. Trimming shortened V by 6 bases and J by 3 bases, and 15 bases separated the two germline ends. The CDR3 nucleotides are TGTGCCAGCAGCCCTGACAGGTTCTTCTACGAGCAGTACTTC. Amino acid sequence: CASSPDRFFYEQYF.

This chain links TRBV11-2 with TRBJ2-7; D call uncertain. V lost 1 base and J 6 bases, leaving 16 bases between the germline ends. CDR1 and CDR2 (germline): SGHAT, FQNNGV. CDR3 length: 15 amino acids. The CDR3 DNA reads as TGTGCCAGCAGCTTAGGGGCAGACCCTCGTTCCGAGCAGTACTTC. Translated, it gives CASSLGADPRSEQYF.

This clone appeared once. V usage is TRBV6-5 and J usage is TRBJ1-1; 11 nucleotides align to TRBD1. Germline V gene sequence: CDR1 MNHEY, CDR2 SVGAGI. This CDR3 has 13 amino acids. J gave up 6 bases and V 8 bases, and 5 bases lay outside the gene matches. The CDR3 protein is CASFRDRGSEAFF. In DNA, the CDR3 is TGTGCCAGCTTCCGGGACAGGGGGTCTGAAGCTTTCTTT.

The V and J genes are TRBV10-3 and TRBJ1-2; D remains unclear. Germline V CDR1 and CDR2: ENHRY, SYGVKD. The CDR3 extends over 11 amino acids. Trimming left V 2 bases short and J 8 bases short, with 6 bases between. The CDR3 spells CAISEGGGYTF. The CDR3 DNA follows: TGTGCCATCAGTGAGGGAGGGGGCTACACCTTC.

This clone showed up just once. The V gene is TRBV5-1, the J gene TRBJ2-3, with a possible D match to TRBD2 (5 bases). CDR3 length: 11 amino acids. Per germline, CDR1 SGHRS and CDR2 YFSETQ. The V and J ends lost 4 bases and 5 bases respectively, with 5 bases between them. The CDR3 DNA is TGCGCCAGCAGCCGGGGAGATACGCAGTATTTT. Translating gives CASSRGDTQYF.

J is TRBJ2-3 and V is TRBV4-3, with 9 nucleotides matching TRBD2. There are 14 residues in the CDR3. Germline V gene lookup returns CDR1 LGHNA and CDR2 YSLEER. V dropped 5 bases and J dropped 6; count of bases not matched to a gene: 6. In DNA, the CDR3 is TGCGCCAGCAGCTCAAGCGGGGGGCCGGATACGCAGTATTTT. Translating gives CASSSSGGPDTQYF.

This chain uses TRBV19 with TRBJ2-2; 7 positions agree with TRBD1. CDR1 and CDR2 from the germline V gene are LNHDA and SQIVND (reference sequence). The V and J ends lost 6 bases and 4 bases, in that order; junction bases with no gene match: 8. The CDR3 extends over 15 amino acids. CDR3 nucleotide sequence: TGTGCCAGTAGCCGCGACAGGGTGGCCACCGGGGAGCTGTTTTTT. Its translation: CASSRDRVATGELFF.

The V and J genes are TRBV14 and TRBJ1-1, with D possibly TRBD1 on 5 matching bases. V lost 3 bases and J lost 5, with 13 bases in between. Germline CDR1 reads SGHDN; CDR2 reads FVKESK. CDR3 length: 14 amino acids. The CDR3 DNA reads TGTGCCAGCAGCCATACAGGTTTGGGGACTGAAGCTTTCTTT. It yields the protein CASSHTGLGTEAFF.

J is TRBJ2-3 and V is TRBV7-2; the match to TRBD1 covers 7 bases. With V trimmed by 0 bases and J by 1 base, 1 base remained unmatched. CDR3 length: 15 amino acids. Germline V CDR1 and CDR2: SGHTA, FQGNSA. CDR3 coding DNA: TGTGCCAGCAGCTTAGCGGGGACAGGCACAGATACGCAGTATTTT. This gives the protein CASSLAGTGTDTQYF.

The J gene is TRBJ1-2, the V gene TRBV5-6; perhaps TRBD1 as D (5 bases). CDR3 size: 12 residues. In germline, CDR1 is SGHDT, CDR2 YYEEEE. V was shortened by 0 bases and J by 5 bases, with 5 bases between the two germline ends. CDR3 loop: CASSLAGYGYTF. The DNA for the CDR3 is TGTGCCAGCAGCTTGGCAGGGTATGGCTACACCTTC.

The chain combines TRBV2 with TRBJ1-4, with D perhaps matching TRBD1 (6 bases). CDR3 size: 15 residues. CDR1 and CDR2 from the germline V gene are SNHLY and FYNNEI. The CDR3 spells CATQQGRIRDEKLFF. Here the CDR3 DNA reads TGTGCAACGCAGCAGGGGAGAATTCGCGATGAAAAACTGTTTTTT.

V usage is TRBV7-9 and J usage is TRBJ1-6; D perhaps matches TRBD1 (5 bases). The V end was cut by 5 bases, the J end by 10 bases, with 18 bases between. This CDR3 region has 15 residues. Germline values: CDR1 SEHNR, CDR2 FQNEAQ (reference sequence). The CDR3 sequence: CASSQAGTLGSPLHF. In DNA form, the CDR3 reads TGTGCCAGCAGCCAAGCCGGGACTTTAGGGTCACCCCTCCACTTT.

This chain connects TRBV9 to TRBJ2-1; 10 nucleotides align to TRBD2. The germline gives CDR1 SGDLS, CDR2 YYNGEE. The CDR3 runs to 15 residues. V lost 3 bases and J lost 3; bases outside the gene matches: 3. CDR3 nucleotide sequence: TGTGCCAGCAGCGGACGGACTAGCGGCTACAATGAGCAGTTCTTC. Translating it yields CASSGRTSGYNEQFF. Supplemented by reference TRBV9 and TRBJ2-1, the full variable domain reads DSGVTQTPKHLITATGQRVTLRCSPRSGDLSVYWYQQSLDQGLQFLIQYYNGEERAKGNILERFSAQQFPDLHSELNLSSLELGDSALYFCASSGRTSGYNEQFFGPGTRLTVL.

The gene calls are TRBV27 and TRBJ2-1, with 10 bases that match TRBD2. The CDR3 runs 15 residues. Trimming took 8 bases from V and 4 from J; bases not matched to a gene: 8. Germline V CDR1 and CDR2: MNHEY, SMNVEV (reference sequence). CDR3 coding DNA: TGTGCCAGCCGCCCCGGACTAGCGGTTTACAATGAGCAGTTCTTC. Translated, it gives CASRPGLAVYNEQFF.

This rearrangement joins TRBV10-3 to TRBJ1-2; 9 bases are shared with TRBD1. Germline assignment: CDR1 ENHRY and CDR2 SYGVKD. The CDR3 contains 15 residues. After removal of 8 bases from V and 3 bases from J, the junction contained 10 bases not matched to a gene. The CDR3 here is CAIGSGTGNHYGYTF. In DNA form, the CDR3 reads TGTGCCATCGGTTCCGGGACAGGGAATCACTATGGCTACACCTTC.

The genes are TRBV6-6 and TRBJ2-7, with D possibly TRBD1 on 5 matching bases. Germline lookup yields CDR1 MNHNY and CDR2 SVGAGI (reference sequence). Trimming cost V 5 bases and J 1 base, with 12 bases left between them. This CDR3 has 14 amino acids. The CDR3 nucleotides read TGTGCCAGCAGTAAGGACACTCGGTCCTACGAGCAGTACTTC. Its translation: CASSKDTRSYEQYF.

This clone was recorded once. The chain couples TRBV5-5 to TRBJ2-7, with 7 nucleotides matching TRBD1. The germline CDR1 and CDR2 sequences are SGHKS and YYEKEE (reference sequence). The CDR3 extends over 15 amino acids. The trim removed 7 bases at V and 0 bases at J, leaving 10 bases unmatched. In DNA, the CDR3 is TGTGCCAGCGTTCTGAGGGGGCTAAGCTCCTACGAGCAGTACTTC. Its translation: CASVLRGLSSYEQYF. The variable domain in full, with the rest retrieved from reference TRBV5-5 and TRBJ2-7, is DAGVTQSPTHLIKTRGQQVTLRCSPISGHKSVSWYQQVLGQGPQFIFQYYEKEERGRGNFPDRFSARQFPNYSSELNVNALLLGDSALYLCASVLRGLSSYEQYFGPGTRLTVT.

This rearrangement joins TRBV5-1 to TRBJ2-3, with D possibly TRBD2 on 6 matching bases. This CDR3 has 15 amino acids. Germline CDR1 and CDR2: SGHRS and YFSETQ. The V end was cut by 0 bases, the J end by 2 bases, with 10 bases between. The CDR3 here is CASSLDTGVTDTQYF. In DNA form, the CDR3 reads TGCGCCAGCAGCTTGGATACGGGGGTCACAGATACGCAGTATTTT.

The count of this clone is one. This rearrangement joins TRBV5-4 to TRBJ2-1; D is perhaps TRBD2 (5 bases). The germline V and J ends were trimmed by 6 bases and 6 bases, with 22 bases remaining between them. The CDR3 has 16 residues. Germline V gene sequence: CDR1 SGHNT, CDR2 YYREEE (reference sequence). The CDR3 bases are TGTGCCAGCACTTACTCAGGACTCGTCTTGGGCAATGAGCAGTTCTTC. Translation: CASTYSGLVLGNEQFF.